A single sample is the source of the 26 T cell receptor beta chains below, sequenced in a study of cytomegalovirus exposure and HLA in healthy donors listed by TCRdb under 2017. The library was built by means of the immunoSEQ multiplex PCR assay. For the multiplex PCR, a mixture combining 60 forward primers for TCR Vbeta segments and 13 reverse primers for TCR Jbeta segments was used. This immuneACCESS table, as held by TCRdb, lists in-frame sequences with V and J called but not all clones. Of the missing ones, under half trace to an unresolved V gene in checked studies; the others have no known cause. This sample has roughly 260,000 clones in its table, and 84% of those were observed once. The ten largest account for about 2% of the sample. The sample taken for sequencing was PBMCs. The receptors stem from a woman aged 40 to 50 in good health and CMV-seropositive.

The chain employs TRBV18 and TRBJ2-5; TRBD2 matches at 7 bases. Germline lookup yields CDR1 KGHSH and CDR2 LQKENI. J was trimmed by 1 base and V by 2 bases; bases with no gene match: 4. The CDR3 contains 15 residues. DNA of the CDR3: TGTGCCAGCTCACCAAGGGCTAGCGGCCAAGAGACCCAGTACTTC. This encodes CASSPRASGQETQYF.

This chain joins TRBV11-3 and TRBJ2-1; D not resolved. CDR3 length: 15 residues. Trimming took off 0 bases at V and 0 bases at J, with 6 bases between the two ends. Germline values: CDR1 SGHNT, CDR2 YENEEA. CDR3 loop: CASSLEPVSYNEQFF. As DNA, the CDR3 is TGTGCCAGCAGCTTAGAGCCAGTCTCCTACAATGAGCAGTTCTTC.

The chain uses TRBV28 and TRBJ2-3; 7 bases match TRBD1. Looked up from germline, CDR1 is MDHEN and CDR2 is SYDVKM. Losses at the gene ends were 2 bases for V and 2 bases for J; bases not matched to a gene: 7. The CDR3 has 16 residues. The chain's CDR3 is CASSLGWGQNTDTQYF. The CDR3 DNA sequence: TGTGCCAGCAGTTTAGGGTGGGGACAGAACACAGATACGCAGTATTTT.

This clone occurred once. Here the CDR3 DNA reads TGTGCCAGCAGCACCGCGGACTCTGGAAACACCATATATTTT. This gives the protein CASSTADSGNTIYF. This sequence joins TRBV7-9 and TRBJ1-3; no reliable D call. The length of the CDR3 is 14 residues. Per the germline V gene, CDR1 is SEHNR and CDR2 is FQNEAQ (reference sequence). V dropped 5 bases and J dropped 0 bases, with 8 bases sitting between them.

This chain connects TRBV27 to TRBJ1-1; 8 bases fit TRBD1. Per the germline V gene, CDR1 is MNHEY and CDR2 is SMNVEV (reference sequence). The CDR3 runs to 16 residues. Trimming removed 5 bases from V and 3 bases from J; junction bases left unmatched: 11. The DNA of the CDR3 is TGTGCCAGCAGTCCCCGTCAGGGGGCTACGTACACTGAAGCTTTCTTT. Its translation: CASSPRQGATYTEAFF.

The V gene is TRBV29-1, the J gene TRBJ2-7; TRBD1 might be the D (6 bases). The germline V gene has CDR1 SQVTM and CDR2 ANQGSEA. The ends were cut back, 0 bases at V and 2 bases at J, with 14 bases in the middle. This CDR3 has 15 residues. The CDR3 DNA reads as TGCAGCGTTGAAGATCTAGTACAGGGCACCTACGAGCAGTACTTC. This encodes CSVEDLVQGTYEQYF.

This sequence joins TRBV7-9 and TRBJ1-1; D not resolved. The CDR3 covers 14 residues. Germline V gene lookup returns CDR1 SEHNR and CDR2 FQNEAQ (reference sequence). V was clipped by 0 bases and J by 2 bases, with 7 bases between them. The chain's CDR3 is CASSLASENTEAFF. CDR3 bases: TGTGCCAGCAGCTTAGCTTCAGAAAACACTGAAGCTTTCTTT.

V usage is TRBV7-9 and J usage is TRBJ1-4; D call uncertain. The germline V and J ends were trimmed by 4 bases and 3 bases, with 9 bases remaining between them. Germline assignment: CDR1 SEHNR and CDR2 FQNEAQ (reference sequence). The CDR3 totals 14 residues. The CDR3 reads CASSSGGSNEKLFF. DNA of the CDR3: TGTGCCAGCAGCTCCGGAGGATCTAATGAAAAACTGTTTTTT.

J is TRBJ2-1 and V is TRBV4-3; 8 positions match TRBD1. V gave up 0 bases and J gave up 4 bases; unmatched junction bases: 5. Germline lookup yields CDR1 LGHNA and CDR2 YSLEER. The CDR3 consists of 16 residues. CDR3 DNA sequence: TGCGCCAGCAGCCAAGATCAAGGACAGGGTTACAATGAGCAGTTCTTC. It codes for CASSQDQGQGYNEQFF.

The V call is TRBV7-9, the J call TRBJ2-1, with 13 nucleotides matching TRBD2. CDR1 and CDR2 from the germline V gene are SEHNR and FQNEAQ (reference sequence). Trimming cost V 1 base and J 7 bases; bases outside gene matches: 4. The CDR3 covers 16 residues. This CDR3 is CASSLGTSGSKNEQFF. Written as DNA, the CDR3 is TGTGCCAGCAGCTTAGGGACTAGCGGGAGTAAGAATGAGCAGTTCTTC. Full variable domain (missing parts from reference TRBV7-9 and TRBJ2-1): DTGVSQNPRHKITKRGQNVTFRCDPISEHNRLYWYRQTLGQGPEFLTYFQNEAQLEKSRLLSDRFSAERPKGSFSTLEIQRTEQGDSAMYLCASSLGTSGSKNEQFFGPGTRLTVL.

About this clone: The junction differs from germline at one of its ends, possibly a read error. CDR3 sequence (DNA): TGCAGCGTTGAAAAGACTAGCGGGATTAGGCATTTT. Translating gives CSVEKTSGIRHF. The gene calls are TRBV29-1 and TRBJ2-3, with 11 positions matching TRBD2. CDR3 size: 12 residues. Germline lookup yields CDR1 SQVTM and CDR2 ANQGSEA.

The rearrangement joins TRBV4-1 to TRBJ1-1, with a weak D call TRBD1 (6 bases). The CDR3 runs to 16 residues. Trimming pared 0 bases from V and 0 bases from J, leaving 11 bases between. In germline, CDR1 is MGHRA, CDR2 YSYEKL. This chain's CDR3 is CASSQDRGEMNTEAFF. The CDR3 DNA reads as TGCGCCAGCAGCCAAGACAGGGGCGAGATGAACACTGAAGCTTTCTTT.

This chain uses TRBV19 with TRBJ2-1; 10 bases are shared with TRBD2. V shed 5 bases and J 3 bases; nucleotides not matched to a gene: 4. Germline V gives CDR1 LNHDA, CDR2 SQIVND (reference sequence). This CDR3 has 15 amino acids. CDR3: CASSAGTSVYNEQFF. The CDR3 DNA sequence: TGTGCCAGTAGTGCCGGGACTAGCGTCTACAATGAGCAGTTCTTC.

This clone appeared once. The chain joins TRBV18 to TRBJ2-1; D is undetermined. The V gene lost 3 bases and the J gene lost 0 bases, with 9 bases spanning the gap. Germline V gene lookup returns CDR1 KGHSH and CDR2 LQKENI. The CDR3 runs 15 residues. CDR3 loop: CASSPSTGSYNEQFF. CDR3 nucleotides: TGTGCCAGCTCACCCTCGACGGGCTCCTACAATGAGCAGTTCTTC. Based on the CDR3 plus reference TRBV18 and TRBJ2-1, the full variable domain is NAGVMQNPRHLVRRRGQEARLRCSPMKGHSHVYWYRQLPEEGLKFMVYLQKENIIDESGMPKERFSAEFPKEGPSILRIQQVVRGDSAAYFCASSPSTGSYNEQFFGPGTRLTVL.

CDR3 residues: CSVDGTSRYEQYF. CDR3 DNA: TGCAGCGTTGACGGGACTAGCAGGTACGAGCAGTACTTC. The chain employs TRBV29-1 and TRBJ2-7; 9 nucleotides agree with TRBD2. CDR1 and CDR2 from the germline V gene are SQVTM and ANQGSEA. The CDR3 runs to 13 residues. With V trimmed by 3 bases and J by 4 bases, 4 bases remained unmatched.

The rearrangement links TRBV6-1 to TRBJ1-1, with D perhaps matching TRBD1 (6 bases). The CDR3 is made up of 14 amino acids. In germline, CDR1 is MNHNS, CDR2 SASEGT. V was trimmed by 7 bases and J by 1 base, leaving 13 bases between them. The CDR3 protein is CASMAGAGNTEAFF. DNA for the CDR3: TGTGCCAGCATGGCAGGGGCCGGGAACACTGAAGCTTTCTTT.

This clone was seen once. Other DNA sequences in this specimen translate into the identical CDR3. The V call is TRBV6-5, the J call TRBJ2-7, with D possibly matching TRBD2 (7 bases). The V end lost 0 bases, the J end lost 4 bases, and 13 bases lay between the germline ends. CDR1 is MNHEY, CDR2 SVGAGI, per germline. There are 15 residues in the CDR3. The DNA for the CDR3 is TGTGCCAGCAGTTACTCTACGGGGGGCCCTTACGAGCAGTACTTC. Translating gives CASSYSTGGPYEQYF.

In this sample, this clone turned up once. The rearrangement links TRBV27 to TRBJ2-7; 8 positions match TRBD1. Per the germline V gene, CDR1 is MNHEY and CDR2 is SMNVEV (reference sequence). This CDR3 is 20 amino acids long. With V trimmed by 6 bases and J by 0 bases, 22 bases remained unmatched. The CDR3 sequence: CASSLKGGGQGGPPSYEQYF. CDR3 sequence (DNA): TGTGCCAGCAGCCTAAAGGGTGGAGGACAGGGAGGTCCCCCCTCCTACGAGCAGTACTTC.

V and J are TRBV4-2 and TRBJ2-5; a weak D match, TRBD2 (5 bases). CDR1 is LGHNA, CDR2 YNFKEQ, per germline. V lost 1 base, J lost 1 base, and 16 bases lay in between. CDR3 length: 17 amino acids. This CDR3 is CASSQAKVRVPQETQYF. In DNA form, the CDR3 reads TGTGCCAGCAGCCAAGCGAAAGTGCGGGTACCCCAAGAGACCCAGTACTTC.

This clone was detected only a few times. The chain carries TRBV19 and TRBJ2-6; tentatively, D is TRBD2 (5 bases). CDR3 length equals 17 residues. Germline V gene data show CDR1 as LNHDA and CDR2 as SQIVND (reference sequence). V lost 5 bases and J lost 0, with 14 bases in between. CDR3 DNA sequence: TGTGCCAGTAGTGTGTATGGACTCTCCTCTGGGGCCAACGTCCTGACTTTC. Translation: CASSVYGLSSGANVLTF.

In the case of this clone: Because it lacks the conserved phenylalanine or tryptophan at the end, this CDR3 is likely a read error. The chain joins TRBV27 to TRBJ2-7; TRBD2 matches 8 bases. Germline assignment: CDR1 MNHEY and CDR2 SMNVEV (reference sequence). Trimming cost V 3 bases and J 6 bases; bases outside gene matches: 4. The CDR3 spans 13 residues. The DNA for the CDR3 is TGTGCCAGCAGTTTCATAGCGGGAACCGAGCAGTACCTC. This gives the protein CASSFIAGTEQYL.

The chain joins TRBV28 to TRBJ1-1; a possible D gene is TRBD1 (5 bases). Germline lookup yields CDR1 MDHEN and CDR2 SYDVKM. Trimming removed 1 base at V and 8 bases at J, with 11 bases between. The CDR3 has 13 amino acids. Here the CDR3 DNA reads TGTGCCAGCAGTTTATCCGGACGGGGGGAAGCTTTCTTT. This translates into CASSLSGRGEAFF.

This chain uses TRBV28 with TRBJ2-5; 9 bases map to TRBD1. Germline V gene data show CDR1 as MDHEN and CDR2 as SYDVKM. CDR3 size: 15 residues. J gave up 5 bases and V 4 bases, and 8 bases lay outside the gene matches. The CDR3 region has the DNA TGTGCCAGCAGTTCCCCAGGGACAGGGAGGGAGACCCAGTACTTC. It encodes CASSSPGTGRETQYF.

This sequence joins TRBV6-5 and TRBJ1-4, with D maybe TRBD1 (5 bases). V dropped 6 bases and J dropped 0 bases, with 11 bases sitting between them. CDR1 is MNHEY, CDR2 SVGAGI, per germline. The CDR3 has 15 amino acids. The CDR3 region has the DNA TGTGCCAGCAGCTGGGGGGGGGCAACTAATGAAAAACTGTTTTTT. This gives the protein CASSWGGATNEKLFF.

The V call is TRBV7-9, the J call TRBJ1-1, with 8 bases lining up with TRBD1. The CDR3 sequence is 14 residues long. The V gene end was trimmed by 2 bases and the J gene end by 3 bases; junction bases not matched to a gene: 2. CDR1 is SEHNR, CDR2 FQNEAQ, per germline (reference sequence). The CDR3 is CASSLQGAYTEAFF. DNA of the CDR3: TGTGCCAGCAGCTTACAGGGGGCGTACACTGAAGCTTTCTTT.

There are a few counts of this clone. This chain links TRBV9 with TRBJ1-1; tentative D call: TRBD1 (5 bases). Germline V CDR1 and CDR2: SGDLS, YYNGEE. Trimming pared 2 bases from V and 5 bases from J, leaving 10 bases between. CDR3 size: 13 residues. The CDR3 region has the DNA TGTGCCAGCAGCGTCGGGGGAGAGACTGAAGCTTTCTTT. Amino acid sequence: CASSVGGETEAFF.